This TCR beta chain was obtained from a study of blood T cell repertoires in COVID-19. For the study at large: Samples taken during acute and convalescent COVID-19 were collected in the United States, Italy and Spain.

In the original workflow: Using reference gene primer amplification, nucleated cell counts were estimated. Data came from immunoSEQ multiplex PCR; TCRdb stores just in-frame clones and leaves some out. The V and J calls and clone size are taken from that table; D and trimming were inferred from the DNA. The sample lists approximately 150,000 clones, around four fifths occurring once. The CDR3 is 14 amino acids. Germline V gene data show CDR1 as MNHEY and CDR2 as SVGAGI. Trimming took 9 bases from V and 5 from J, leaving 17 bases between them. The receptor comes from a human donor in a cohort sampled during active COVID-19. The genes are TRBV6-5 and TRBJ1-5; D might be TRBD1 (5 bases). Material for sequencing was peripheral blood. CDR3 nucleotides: TGTGCCAGTGTTTTGGGGCGGGGGGATCAGCCCCAGCATTTT. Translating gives CASVLGRGDQPQHF.